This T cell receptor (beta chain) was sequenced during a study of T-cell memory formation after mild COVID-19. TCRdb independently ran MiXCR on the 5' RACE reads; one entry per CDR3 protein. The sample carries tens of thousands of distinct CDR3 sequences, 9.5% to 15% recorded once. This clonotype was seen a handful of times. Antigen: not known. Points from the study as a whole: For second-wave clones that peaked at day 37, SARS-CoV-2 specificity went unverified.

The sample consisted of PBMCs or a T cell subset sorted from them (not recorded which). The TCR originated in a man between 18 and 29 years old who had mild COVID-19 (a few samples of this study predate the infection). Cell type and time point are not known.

The CDR3 DNA reads as TGCAGCGTGGAACCCGATTTAGACGGAGTGAACACTGAAGCTTTCTTT. It yields the protein CSVEPDLDGVNTEAFF. V usage is TRBV29-1 and J usage is TRBJ1-1; D is unclear. The CDR3 sequence is 16 residues long. V was shortened by 6 bases and J by 0 bases, with 20 bases between the two germline ends. The germline V gene has CDR1 SQVTM and CDR2 ANQGSEA.